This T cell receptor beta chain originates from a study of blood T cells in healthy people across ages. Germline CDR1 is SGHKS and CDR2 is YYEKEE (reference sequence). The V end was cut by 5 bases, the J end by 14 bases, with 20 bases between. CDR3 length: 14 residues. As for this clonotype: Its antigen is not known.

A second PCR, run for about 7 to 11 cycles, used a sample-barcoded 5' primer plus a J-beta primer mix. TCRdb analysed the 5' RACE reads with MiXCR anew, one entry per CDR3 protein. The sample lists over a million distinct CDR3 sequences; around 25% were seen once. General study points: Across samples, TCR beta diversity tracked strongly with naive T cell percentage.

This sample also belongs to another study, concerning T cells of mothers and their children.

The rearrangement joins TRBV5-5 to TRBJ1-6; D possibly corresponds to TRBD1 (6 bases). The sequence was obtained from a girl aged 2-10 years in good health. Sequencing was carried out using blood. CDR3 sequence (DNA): TGTGCCAGCAGGCAGCCGGGACACGGCATGGCCCTCCACTTT. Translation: CASRQPGHGMALHF.